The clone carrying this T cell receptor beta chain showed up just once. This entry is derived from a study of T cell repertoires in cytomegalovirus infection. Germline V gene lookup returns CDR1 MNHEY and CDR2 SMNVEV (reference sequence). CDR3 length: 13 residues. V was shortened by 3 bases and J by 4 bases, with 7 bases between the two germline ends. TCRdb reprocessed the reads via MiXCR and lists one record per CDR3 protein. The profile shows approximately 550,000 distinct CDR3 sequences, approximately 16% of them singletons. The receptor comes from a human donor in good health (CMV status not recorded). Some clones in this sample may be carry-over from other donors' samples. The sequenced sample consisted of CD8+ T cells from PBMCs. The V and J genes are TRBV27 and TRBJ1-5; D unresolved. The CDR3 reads CASSLYRNQPQHF. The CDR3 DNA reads TGTGCCAGCAGTTTGTACAGAAATCAGCCCCAGCATTTT.